The 20 T cell receptor beta chains listed next were all sequenced from one sample in a study of T-cell memory formation after mild COVID-19. Via MiXCR, TCRdb re-called the 5' RACE reads, giving one row per CDR3 protein. The sample shows about half a million distinct CDR3 sequences, 18% of them seen only once. Sequenced: PBMCs or a T cell subset sorted from them (not recorded which). The receptors were sampled from an adult woman who had mild COVID-19 (a few samples of this study predate the infection). Cell type and time point are not known.

This clonotype has a handful of counts. This chain uses TRBV19 with TRBJ2-5, with 13 bases fitting TRBD2. In germline, CDR1 is LNHDA, CDR2 SQIVND (reference sequence). With V trimmed by 5 bases and J by 5 bases, 8 bases remained unmatched. The CDR3 is made up of 16 amino acids. The CDR3 coding sequence is TGTGCCAGTAGTGTCCGGACTAGCGGGAGTTATGAGACCCAGTACTTC. This encodes CASSVRTSGSYETQYF.

This clonotype was detected a few times. The J gene is TRBJ1-1, the V gene TRBV21-1; no DNA check was done on the table's D call, TRBD1. TRBV21-1 is an annotated pseudogene. The CDR3 covers 14 residues. The CDR3 here is CAILSPGPDTEAFF. CDR3 nucleotides: TGTGCCATCCTCAGCCCAGGACCGGACACTGAAGCTTTCTTT.

This clonotype turned up a few times. The chain links TRBV7-9 to TRBJ2-5; D ambiguous. The CDR3 length is 13 residues. V dropped 1 base and J dropped 5 bases, with 8 bases sitting between them. CDR1 SEHNR and CDR2 FQNEAQ come from the germline V gene (reference sequence). CDR3 protein: CASSLDVVETQYF. The CDR3 DNA sequence: TGTGCCAGCAGCTTAGATGTGGTGGAGACCCAGTACTTC.

J is TRBJ1-6 and V is TRBV7-2; tentative D call: TRBD1 (5 bases). CDR1 is SGHTA, CDR2 FQGNSA, per germline. This CDR3 has 14 residues. Trimming left V 10 bases short and J 10 bases short, with 20 bases between. CDR3 loop: CATPEAGGTSPLHF. CDR3 sequence (DNA): TGTGCCACACCTGAGGCCGGGGGAACATCACCCCTCCACTTT.

V and J are TRBV25-1 and TRBJ2-7; TRBD2 aligns across 7 bases. V lost 1 base and J lost 2; bases outside the gene matches: 5. The germline V gene encodes CDR1 MGHDK and CDR2 SYGVNS. The CDR3 sequence is 15 residues long. CDR3 region: CASSELMGGAYEQYF. CDR3 bases: TGTGCCAGCAGTGAATTAATGGGGGGGGCCTACGAGCAGTACTTC.

This clonotype was recorded a few times. The chain links TRBV28 to TRBJ2-7; TRBD1 or TRBD2 may be the D gene (5 bases each). Per germline, CDR1 MDHEN and CDR2 SYDVKM. The CDR3 consists of 12 residues. V lost 5 bases, J lost 7 bases, and 12 bases lay in between. The CDR3 region is CASSPGLREQYF. In DNA form, the CDR3 reads TGTGCCAGCAGTCCGGGGCTGCGAGAGCAGTACTTC.

There are a few counts of this clonotype. The chain uses TRBV5-6 and TRBJ2-1; possibly TRBD2 for D (5 bases). This CDR3 is built from 17 residues. CDR1 and CDR2 from the germline V gene are SGHDT and YYEEEE. Deletions cut 0 bases from V and 0 bases from J, with 13 bases between. The CDR3: CASSLDGGRSSYNEQFF. Here the CDR3 DNA reads TGTGCCAGCAGCTTGGATGGCGGGCGTAGCTCCTACAATGAGCAGTTCTTC.

The V gene is TRBV5-1, the J gene TRBJ2-1; tentatively, D is TRBD2 (6 bases). The germline CDR1 and CDR2 sequences are SGHRS and YFSETQ. The CDR3 consists of 18 residues. Trimming stripped 0 bases from V and 4 bases from J, with 20 bases between. CDR3 sequence: CASSLEGNGGLEYNEQFF. CDR3 sequence (DNA): TGCGCCAGCAGCTTGGAAGGGAACGGGGGATTAGAATACAATGAGCAGTTCTTC.

This clonotype was observed a handful of times. The V call is TRBV9, the J call TRBJ2-7; D is possibly TRBD1 or TRBD2 (5 bases each). V shed 0 bases and J shed 4 bases, with 14 bases lying between them. The length of the CDR3 is 15 residues. Germline-derived CDR1 and CDR2 are SGDLS and YYNGEE. The DNA for the CDR3 is TGTGCCAGCAGCGTAGCTGGGGGAGTTGGGTACGAGCAGTACTTC. The encoded protein is CASSVAGGVGYEQYF.

This clonotype showed up just a few times. The CDR3 spells CASSWAFHEQYF. DNA for the CDR3: TGTGCCAGCAGCTGGGCGTTCCACGAGCAGTACTTC. The V gene is TRBV12-3 or TRBV12-4, the J gene TRBJ2-7; D gene unclear. This CDR3 comprises 12 residues. Trimming removed 6 bases at V and 5 bases at J, with 11 bases between.

This clonotype was observed a handful of times. The chain couples TRBV6-2 or TRBV6-3 to TRBJ2-1, with a possible D match to TRBD1 (6 bases). V lost 7 bases to trimming and J lost 6 bases, with 19 bases between them. Germline CDR1 MNHEY, CDR2 SVGEGT. The length of the CDR3 is 15 residues. The CDR3 reads CASTQDSQGGNEQFF. The CDR3 DNA follows: TGTGCCAGCACCCAGGACAGCCAGGGCGGCAATGAGCAGTTCTTC.

This clonotype was counted a few times. The chain employs TRBV7-8 and TRBJ1-6; D ambiguous. This CDR3 comprises 18 residues. Germline assignment: CDR1 SGHVS and CDR2 FQNEAQ. V lost 5 bases, J lost 6 bases, and 23 bases lay in between. The DNA for the CDR3 is TGTGCCAGCAGCATTGACGGTCCGAGATTTAACACTAATTCACCCCTCCACTTT. Residues: CASSIDGPRFNTNSPLHF. The variable domain in full, completed from reference TRBV7-8 and TRBJ1-6, reads GAGVSQSPRYKVAKRGQDVALRCDPISGHVSLFWYQQALGQGPEFLTYFQNEAQLDKSGLPSDRFFAERPEGSVSTLKIQRTQQEDSAVYLCASSIDGPRFNTNSPLHFGNGTRLTVT.

The genes are TRBV2 and TRBJ2-4, with 10 bases identical to TRBD1. Germline V gene sequence: CDR1 SNHLY, CDR2 FYNNEI. This CDR3 contains 16 residues. After removal of 7 bases from V and 3 bases from J, the junction contained 9 bases not matched to a gene. CDR3: CASTQGQGLGKNIQYF. Here the CDR3 DNA reads TGTGCCAGCACCCAGGGACAGGGGCTCGGCAAAAACATTCAGTACTTC.

The chain couples TRBV24-1 to TRBJ2-3; perhaps TRBD1 as D (6 bases). Between the trimmed V and J ends, which lost 6 bases and 3 bases, there was a span of 12 bases. Germline assignment: CDR1 KGHDR and CDR2 SFDVKD. The CDR3 has 14 amino acids. This CDR3 is CATSSGARTDTQYF. CDR3 sequence (DNA): TGTGCCACCAGTTCAGGGGCGAGGACAGATACGCAGTATTTT.

V is TRBV12-3 or TRBV12-4 and J is TRBJ1-1; TRBD1 is a possible D gene (5 bases). The CDR3 is 17 amino acids. With 2 bases removed from V and 2 bases from J, the gap between germline ends came to 18 bases. The DNA of the CDR3 is TGTGCCAGCAGTTTAAGTTTAGGGGTCTTTAAAAACACTGAAGCTTTCTTT. The encoded protein is CASSLSLGVFKNTEAFF.

This chain connects TRBV19 to TRBJ1-1; D is perhaps TRBD1 (5 bases). The germline V and J ends were trimmed by 8 bases and 6 bases, with 22 bases remaining between them. The germline V gene has CDR1 LNHDA and CDR2 SQIVND (reference sequence). CDR3 size: 15 residues. The CDR3 nucleotides are TGTGCCAGTCGGGCCAGGGTCGAAGATAAATCTGAAGCTTTCTTT. Translating it yields CASRARVEDKSEAFF.

The rearrangement uses TRBV9 and TRBJ2-2; 13 bases map to TRBD2. CDR1 and CDR2 from the germline V gene are SGDLS and YYNGEE. The CDR3 extends over 16 amino acids. After removal of 2 bases from V and 4 bases from J, the junction contained 2 bases not matched to a gene. The CDR3 reads CASSVGLAGVTGELFF. CDR3 coding DNA: TGTGCCAGCAGCGTCGGACTAGCGGGAGTCACCGGGGAGCTGTTTTTT.

For the CDR3, the DNA is TGTGCCAGCAGCCAAGACCCATCCGGGGCGGACGAGCAGTACTTC. It specifies CASSQDPSGADEQYF. This sequence joins TRBV3-1 and TRBJ2-7, with D perhaps given as TRBD1 or TRBD2 (5 bases each). The CDR3 is 15 amino acids. CDR1 is LGHDT, CDR2 YNNKEL, per germline (reference sequence). V shed 0 bases and J shed 5 bases, with 14 bases lying between them.

This clonotype was recorded many times. The chain couples TRBV4-2 to TRBJ1-3; 8 bases align to TRBD1. The germline gives CDR1 LGHNA, CDR2 YNFKEQ. The CDR3 loop spans 15 amino acids. The ends lost 0 bases at V and 4 bases at J; junction bases unmatched: 2. DNA of the CDR3: TGTGCCAGCAGCCAAGAGGCAGGGGGCGGAAACACCATATATTTT. It codes for CASSQEAGGGNTIYF.

The V call is TRBV6-2 or TRBV6-3, the J call TRBJ1-5; D may be TRBD1 (6 bases). V was trimmed by 4 bases and J by 4 bases, leaving 11 bases between them. Germline values: CDR1 MNHEY, CDR2 SVGEGT. The CDR3 length is 14 residues. Here the CDR3 reads CASSWRQGNQPQHF. CDR3 sequence (DNA): TGTGCCAGCAGTTGGAGGCAGGGGAATCAGCCCCAGCATTTT.